The 26 T cell receptor beta chains presented below share a single source sample, sequenced in a study of CD8 T cells in ankylosing spondylitis. Regarding the study as a whole: Within ankylosing spondylitis blood, a TCR beta motif made up of roughly eight highly homologous variants appeared to be characteristic.

For these receptors, no antigen is known. TCRdb used MiXCR to reprocess the 5' RACE reads, holding one entry per CDR3 protein. The sample shows 670,000 or so distinct CDR3 sequences, roughly 19% of them seen only once. Sequences were obtained from blood, either unsorted or a sorted T cell fraction (not recorded which). All receptors derive from a male donor with ankylosing spondylitis.

The chain joins TRBV4-1 to TRBJ1-2; 9 bases line up with TRBD1. The CDR3 length is 15 residues. J was trimmed by 3 bases and V by 5 bases; bases with no gene match: 7. CDR1 and CDR2 (germline): MGHRA, YSYEKL. CDR3 region: CASSIRDRVDYGYTF. CDR3 DNA sequence: TGCGCCAGCAGCATCCGGGACAGGGTGGACTATGGCTACACCTTC.

This clonotype was counted ten times or more. This chain connects TRBV19 to TRBJ2-3; D gene uncertain. The CDR3 spans 12 residues. Germline values: CDR1 LNHDA, CDR2 SQIVND (reference sequence). V lost 4 bases, J lost 5 bases, and 7 bases lay in between. The CDR3 bases are TGTGCCAGTAGTACCCTCAGAGATACGCAGTATTTT. Amino acid sequence: CASSTLRDTQYF.

In this sample, this clonotype turned up a few times. The gene calls are TRBV15 and TRBJ2-5; TRBD2 agrees at 7 bases. CDR3 size: 13 residues. The junction had 3 bases not matched to a gene; V was cut back by 8 bases and J by 0 bases. Per germline, CDR1 LNHNV and CDR2 YYDKDF (reference sequence). The CDR3 region has the DNA TGTGCCACCGGGGAGGGAAACCAAGAGACCCAGTACTTC. Translated: CATGEGNQETQYF.

The chain employs TRBV5-1 and TRBJ2-3; 8 bases are a match to TRBD2. Trimming cost V 3 bases and J 1 base; bases outside gene matches: 10. The CDR3 spans 17 residues. CDR1 and CDR2 (germline): SGHRS, YFSETQ. CDR3 region: CASSSGMAGGGTDTQYF. In nucleotides, the CDR3 is TGCGCCAGCAGCTCGGGGATGGCGGGAGGCGGCACAGATACGCAGTATTTT.

The V call is TRBV28, the J call TRBJ2-5; TRBD2 matches 12 bases. Germline-derived CDR1 and CDR2 are MDHEN and SYDVKM. This CDR3 is 18 amino acids long. V trimming: 6 bases; J trimming: 5 bases; junction bases outside the gene matches: 16. CDR3 sequence: CASSSDSASGRAVETQYF. The CDR3 nucleotides read TGTGCCAGCAGCAGCGACTCGGCTAGCGGGAGGGCCGTGGAGACCCAGTACTTC.

This clonotype was seen a handful of times. This chain connects TRBV18 to TRBJ1-1, with D unclear. CDR3 length: 14 residues. V lost 0 bases and J 2 bases, leaving 7 bases between the germline ends. Germline-derived CDR1 and CDR2 are KGHSH and LQKENI. This CDR3 is CASSPPRSNTEAFF. In nucleotides, the CDR3 is TGTGCCAGCTCACCACCGCGGTCAAACACTGAAGCTTTCTTT.

The V call is TRBV6-2 or TRBV6-3, the J call TRBJ2-7; TRBD1 aligns across 12 bases. The trim removed 5 bases at V and 5 bases at J, leaving 7 bases unmatched. The CDR3 contains 15 residues. Germline assignment: CDR1 MNHEY and CDR2 SVGEGT. The CDR3 nucleotides are TGTGCCAGCAGTCCCGGGACAGGGGGCGCCGACGAGCAGTACTTC. This codes for CASSPGTGGADEQYF.

This clonotype occurred a few times. The V call is TRBV12-3 or TRBV12-4, the J call TRBJ1-2; perhaps TRBD1 as D (5 bases). The CDR3 totals 16 residues. Trimming pared 8 bases from V and 1 base from J, leaving 20 bases between. CDR3 loop: CASLGAPDSFNYGYTF. CDR3 bases: TGTGCCAGCCTTGGAGCCCCCGACAGCTTTAACTATGGCTACACCTTC.

The chain uses TRBV29-1 and TRBJ1-2, with 12 bases aligning to TRBD1. Germline values: CDR1 SQVTM, CDR2 ANQGSEA. The CDR3 contains 15 residues. The V segment lost 6 bases and the J segment 2 bases; nucleotides outside the gene matches: 7. The CDR3 spells CSVDEGQGANYGYTF. The CDR3 DNA reads TGCAGCGTCGACGAGGGACAGGGGGCCAACTATGGCTACACCTTC.

The chain carries TRBV7-4 and TRBJ2-5; 10 nucleotides line up with TRBD1. The V gene's germline CDR1 is SGHVT and CDR2 SQSDAQ. The trim removed 5 bases at V and 5 bases at J, leaving 11 bases unmatched. This CDR3 has 16 amino acids. CDR3 in DNA: TGTGCCAGCAGCCCATCCATGACAGGGGGCGAGGAGACCCAGTACTTC. Its translation is CASSPSMTGGEETQYF.

The genes are TRBV19 and TRBJ2-6; 8 bases line up with TRBD1. CDR1 and CDR2 from the germline V gene are LNHDA and SQIVND (reference sequence). The CDR3 contains 19 residues. The V gene end was trimmed by 4 bases and the J gene end by 0 bases; junction bases not matched to a gene: 11. DNA of the CDR3: TGTGCCAGTAGTAGTCGGGGTGGCGGACAGGGCTCTGGGGCCAACGTCCTGACTTTC. It yields the protein CASSSRGGGQGSGANVLTF.

J is TRBJ2-2 and V is TRBV6-1, with 11 bases matching TRBD1. The V gene's germline CDR1 is MNHNS and CDR2 SASEGT. The length of the CDR3 is 13 residues. Trimming took 6 bases from V and 9 from J; bases not matched to a gene: 3. CDR3 sequence: CASSGQGARELFF. DNA for the CDR3: TGTGCCAGCAGCGGACAGGGGGCCCGGGAGCTGTTTTTT.

This clonotype was counted a few times. The chain has TRBV10-3 and TRBJ1-2; D may be TRBD1 (6 bases). Trimming removed 8 bases from V and 0 bases from J, with 13 bases in between. The CDR3 extends over 14 amino acids. CDR1 ENHRY and CDR2 SYGVKD come from the germline V gene. CDR3 DNA sequence: TGTGCCATCGCCCGGGACACTGCTAACTATGGCTACACCTTC. It is translated as CAIARDTANYGYTF.

The table lists this clonotype with a few counts. The rearrangement joins TRBV18 to TRBJ2-7; 7 positions agree with TRBD1. J lost 0 bases, V lost 6 bases, and 8 bases had no gene match. The CDR3 consists of 15 residues. CDR1 and CDR2 from the germline V gene are KGHSH and LQKENI. CDR3 residues: CASSPITGASYEQYF. For the CDR3, the DNA is TGTGCCAGCTCTCCCATAACAGGGGCCTCCTACGAGCAGTACTTC. Complete variable domain (other parts from reference TRBV18 and TRBJ2-7): NAGVMQNPRHLVRRRGQEARLRCSPMKGHSHVYWYRQLPEEGLKFMVYLQKENIIDESGMPKERFSAEFPKEGPSILRIQQVVRGDSAAYFCASSPITGASYEQYFGPGTRLTVT.

This clonotype was seen ten or more times. This chain uses TRBV6-5 with TRBJ1-1, with TRBD1 as a possible D gene (5 bases). Trimming shortened V by 0 bases and J by 6 bases, and 14 bases separated the two germline ends. From germline, CDR1 is MNHEY and CDR2 SVGAGI. This CDR3 has 15 amino acids. The DNA for the CDR3 is TGTGCCAGCAGTTACTCGGTCGAAGGGGCCTCTGAAGCTTTCTTT. Its translation is CASSYSVEGASEAFF.

This clonotype has a handful of counts. This chain links TRBV12-3 or TRBV12-4 with TRBJ2-2, with 8 bases identical to TRBD2. The V gene end was trimmed by 4 bases and the J gene end by 6 bases; junction bases not matched to a gene: 7. CDR3 length: 15 residues. In nucleotides, the CDR3 is TGTGCCAGCAGTTCCGGGACTAGTTGGGCCGGGGAGCTGTTTTTT. Translated, it gives CASSSGTSWAGELFF.

The rearrangement links TRBV11-1 to TRBJ2-1; 14 positions agree with TRBD2. Germline assignment: CDR1 SGHAT and CDR2 FQDESV (reference sequence). With V trimmed by 2 bases and J by 0 bases, 12 bases remained unmatched. CDR3 length: 21 amino acids. The CDR3 DNA sequence: TGTGCCAGCAGCTTACCGAACGGACTAGCGGGAGGAAGCCCCTCCTACAATGAGCAGTTCTTC. This gives the protein CASSLPNGLAGGSPSYNEQFF.

This clonotype was found a few times. The J gene is TRBJ1-2, the V gene TRBV15; 7 bases are a match to TRBD1. After removal of 0 bases from V and 6 bases from J, the junction contained 4 bases not matched to a gene. The length of the CDR3 is 14 residues. Germline lookup yields CDR1 LNHNV and CDR2 YYDKDF (reference sequence). The CDR3 is CATSRERQGNGYTF. In nucleotides, the CDR3 is TGTGCCACCAGCAGAGAGCGACAGGGCAATGGCTACACCTTC.

This clonotype showed up just a few times. The gene calls are TRBV29-1 and TRBJ2-5; a weak D match, TRBD1 (6 bases). The CDR3 runs 14 residues. V gave up 6 bases and J gave up 2 bases, with 16 bases separating them. Germline values: CDR1 SQVTM, CDR2 ANQGSEA. The CDR3 loop reads CSVRNRVGQETQYF. CDR3 coding DNA: TGCAGCGTCCGTAACAGGGTTGGTCAAGAGACCCAGTACTTC.

This clonotype was detected a few times. The chain employs TRBV3-1 and TRBJ2-7, with D perhaps matching TRBD2 (6 bases). The CDR3 spans 15 residues. Germline CDR1 and CDR2: LGHDT and YNNKEL (reference sequence). The V end lost 4 bases, the J end lost 4 bases, and 17 bases lay between the germline ends. CDR3 nucleotides: TGTGCCAGCAGCCCATGGGCCGGGGGAGGTTACGAGCAGTACTTC. Protein product: CASSPWAGGGYEQYF.

The table lists this clonotype with a few counts. V and J are TRBV12-3 or TRBV12-4 and TRBJ2-1, with TRBD2 matching over 7 bases. The CDR3 length is 17 residues. The J segment lost 9 bases and the V segment lost 8 bases, leaving 22 bases of the junction unmatched. The DNA of the CDR3 is TGTGCCAGCGGCTCTACGCGCAGCGGCAACCTAGCGGTTGAGCAGTTCTTC. Translated, it gives CASGSTRSGNLAVEQFF.

This clonotype was seen only a few times. V gene TRBV5-1 combines with J gene TRBJ2-5; D remains ambiguous. V was cut by 0 bases and J by 5 bases, with 8 bases left in between. Germline V gene data show CDR1 as SGHRS and CDR2 as YFSETQ. The CDR3 extends over 13 amino acids. The CDR3 DNA follows: TGCGCCAGCAGCTTGGCCCCCCTTGAGACCCAGTACTTC. Amino acid sequence: CASSLAPLETQYF.

The rearrangement links TRBV6-2 or TRBV6-3 to TRBJ2-1; TRBD2 might be the D (5 bases). The CDR3 is 14 amino acids. Trimming shortened V by 2 bases and J by 7 bases, and 12 bases separated the two germline ends. From germline, CDR1 is MNHEY and CDR2 SVGEGT. The DNA of the CDR3 is TGTGCCAGCAGTTACCATGGGCGGGTTAATGAGCAGTTCTTC. Its translation is CASSYHGRVNEQFF.

The V gene is TRBV18, the J gene TRBJ1-4; no firm D call. The CDR3 has 15 residues. Trimming took off 3 bases at V and 0 bases at J, with 8 bases between the two ends. Per germline, CDR1 KGHSH and CDR2 LQKENI. CDR3 sequence: CASSPLISTNEKLFF. The CDR3 DNA reads as TGTGCCAGCTCACCCCTCATCTCAACTAATGAAAAACTGTTTTTT.

The rearrangement joins TRBV5-1 to TRBJ2-7; 8 bases align to TRBD1. Per germline, CDR1 SGHRS and CDR2 YFSETQ. The length of the CDR3 is 16 residues. The V segment lost 4 bases and the J segment 2 bases; nucleotides outside the gene matches: 11. CDR3 loop: CASSLSGGPPTYEQYF. CDR3 nucleotide sequence: TGCGCCAGCAGCCTCTCAGGGGGCCCTCCAACCTACGAGCAGTACTTC.

This clonotype has only a few counts. The chain joins TRBV12-3 or TRBV12-4 to TRBJ2-5; 10 bases line up with TRBD2. CDR3 length equals 15 residues. The junction had 6 bases not matched to a gene; V was cut back by 3 bases and J by 5 bases. CDR3 in DNA: TGTGCCAGCAGTTTCCAAGCGGGGGGGCGGGAGACCCAGTACTTC. Its translation is CASSFQAGGRETQYF.